This T cell receptor (beta chain) originates from a study of B cell selection in AIRE deficiency (dated by TCRdb to about 2019). As for the study more broadly: TCRbeta repertoires of sorted blood CD4+ conventional T cells and regulatory T cells were compared between AIRE-deficient patients and healthy controls. The TCR-sequenced cohort comprised roughly five AIRE-deficient APECED patients and roughly five healthy control donors.

The immunoSEQ platform was used to sequence the TCRbeta chains. Per the original workflow: When conventional T cell repertoires were pooled, patients gave approximately 1x10^5 distinct in-frame TCRbeta sequences, while healthy donors gave some 130,000. Treg TCRbeta sequences shared by two or more individuals were defined as public, and these public Treg TCRbeta sequences were subsequently searched for in Tconv repertoires. Group differences were tested with Mann-Whitney U tests and Bonferroni-Dunn correction in GraphPad Prism 7.03. TCRdb took this table from immuneACCESS and kept in-frame rearrangements with V and J called. Such tables lack part of the clones; where checked against another copy, unresolved V genes explain under half of the gap, and the rest is unexplained. That table supplies the V and J calls and clone size; D and trimming were determined from the DNA. This sample is represented by tens of thousands of clones; 95% to 96% of them were singletons. The biggest ten clones account for roughly 0.18% of the sample.

CD4+CD127+ cells were sorted as the conventional CD4 T cell population. Control samples came from healthy donors unrelated to the patients. Sorting of Tconv and Treg cells intended for TCRbeta sequencing was performed on a FACSAria flow cytometer. Sorted cells were collected into 5-ml round-bottom polystyrene tubes, and dry cell pellets were frozen at -80°C before sequencing. Points on this clone: Which antigen it targets is not known. There are no base qualities to consult, and no much larger clone falls within one base.

Results and caveats for the whole study, not just this receptor: In AIRE-deficient patients, Tconv and Treg cells had TCRBV gene usage, CDR3 length and TCR diversity comparable to those in healthy donors. Among approximately 3,400 shared Treg TCRbeta sequences, approximately 32% were shared exclusively by healthy donors and under 10% exclusively by patients, which suggests that Treg selection is less efficient in the absence of AIRE. About 30.6% of the Treg TCRbeta sequences shared among healthy donors were detected in patient Tconv cells, suggesting that Treg-biased clones are diverted into the Tconv compartment. Only TCRbeta chains were sequenced; approximately 37% of shared healthy-donor Treg sequences also occurred in healthy Tconv, possibly because of differing TCRalpha chains. CDR3s were shorter in shared Treg sequences, reflecting a bias toward rearrangements that have few non-templated nucleotide insertions.

The source of this sequence is a human donor in good health. The sample was CD4+CD127+ conventional T cells sorted from PBMCs.

The CDR3 is CASSLAGGSQETQYF. At the DNA level, the sequence is TGTGCCAGCAGCTTAGCGGGGGGTTCCCAAGAGACCCAGTACTTC. Here the chain combines TRBV11-2 and TRBJ2-5, and TRBD2 matches 7 of the central bases. CDR1 and CDR2 were assigned from the germline V gene as SGHAT and FQNNGV. Clipping removes 1 base from V and 1 base from J, with 3 as the unmatched junction base count. The CDR3 numbers 15 residues from cysteine through phenylalanine. The entry retains the CDR3 DNA only, 45 bases that are in frame from base 1.